A selection of T cell receptor beta chains follows, all from one sample in a study of T cell clonotyping in hematopoietic cell transplantation. Clones were sequenced by immunoSEQ multiplex PCR, and TCRdb holds only the in-frame ones, with some missing. Of around 4,600 clones in the sample, 65% to 85% were seen once. This specimen was peripheral blood mononuclear cells, taken 100 days after allogeneic stem cell transplant. Receptor source: a female patient aged 50-59 years who had an allogeneic stem cell transplant from an unrelated donor, so the T cells may come from the graft donor. Some clones in this sample may be carry-over from other donors' samples. Each CDR3 is given with its conserved first and last residue. The D gene is left open where the match is weak. Not all rows give a size; the values are once, few, many and, for expanded clones, a class.

-,TRBV29-1,TRBJ2-6,-,CSVVTGLRVLTF,TGCAGCGTTGTCACGGGGCTCCGAGTCCTGACTTTC
TRBD1,TRBV30,TRBJ1-5,-,CAWSQGVSISNQPQHF,TGTGCCTGGAGTCAGGGGGTCTCCATTAGCAATCAGCCCCAGCATTTT
-,TRBV28,TRBJ1-1,-,CASSPPTGNTEAFF,TGTGCCAGCAGTCCTCCGACCGGGAACACTGAAGCTTTCTTT
TRBD1,TRBV2,TRBJ1-5,-,CASSKQGIYDQPQHF,TGTGCCAGCAGTAAACAGGGGATTTACGATCAGCCCCAGCATTTT
-,TRBV15,TRBJ1-2,-,CATSGSANYGYTF,TGTGCCACCAGCGGGAGTGCTAACTATGGCTACACCTTC
TRBD1,TRBV4-2,TRBJ1-2,few,CASSQYRRQGATGYTF,TGTGCCAGCAGCCAATACCGTCGACAGGGGGCGACGGGCTACACCTTC
-,TRBV27,TRBJ1-1,-,CASILGPNLNTEAFF,TGTGCCAGCATTCTAGGGCCCAACCTGAACACTGAAGCTTTCTTT
-,TRBV4-1,TRBJ2-3,-,CASSQAPFSGGGDTQYF,TGCGCCAGCAGCCAAGCACCCTTCTCGGGGGGCGGGGATACGCAGTATTTT
-,TRBV4-1,TRBJ2-2,-,CASSQTVNTGELFF,TGCGCCAGCAGCCAAACAGTGAACACCGGGGAGCTGTTTTTT
-,TRBV19,TRBJ1-1,few,CASSIVAQEAFF,TGTGCCAGTAGTATAGTTGCGCAGGAAGCTTTCTTT
-,TRBV5-6,TRBJ1-1,-,CASSPGFYTEAFF,TGTGCCAGCAGCCCGGGCTTCTACACTGAAGCTTTCTTT
-,TRBV7-3,TRBJ1-5,-,CASSLSGNQPQHF,TGTGCCAGCAGCTTAAGTGGCAATCAGCCCCAGCATTTT
TRBD2,TRBV5-6,TRBJ2-2,-,CASSFPGLAGAPNTGELFF,TGTGCCAGCAGCTTCCCGGGACTAGCGGGGGCCCCGAACACCGGGGAGCTGTTTTTT
-,TRBV7-2,TRBJ2-7,few,CASSLAPGLVYEQYF,TGTGCCAGCAGCTTAGCCCCAGGGTTGGTCTACGAGCAGTACTTC
-,TRBV7-3,TRBJ1-3,-,CASSLSGGYGNTIYF,TGTGCCAGCAGCTTAAGCGGAGGTTATGGAAACACCATATATTTT
-,TRBV27,TRBJ2-7,-,CASSLRPPGDWGYYEQYF,TGTGCCAGCAGTTTGCGGCCCCCTGGGGACTGGGGGTACTACGAGCAGTACTTC
-,TRBV4-2,TRBJ1-6,-,CASSQDGRPYNSPLHF,TGTGCCAGCAGCCAAGATGGCCGACCCTATAATTCACCCCTCCACTTT
-,TRBV7-2,TRBJ2-6,-,CASSLRGQGANVLTF,TGTGCCAGCAGCTTACGAGGCCAGGGGGCCAACGTCCTGACTTTC
-,TRBV9,TRBJ1-2,-,CASSEVDSSYGYTF,TGTGCCAGCAGCGAAGTCGACAGTTCCTATGGCTACACCTTC
-,TRBV27,TRBJ2-1,-,CASSIIGNEQFF,TGTGCCAGCAGCATTATAGGGAATGAGCAGTTCTTC
TRBD1,TRBV5-1,TRBJ1-1,-,CASSLGTGSASGEAFF,TGCGCCAGCAGCTTAGGGACAGGTTCCGCGTCGGGTGAAGCTTTCTTT
TRBD1,TRBV6-5,TRBJ1-1,-,CASSVQGASEAFF,TGTGCCAGCAGCGTACAGGGGGCGAGTGAAGCTTTCTTT
-,TRBV29-1,TRBJ2-3,-,CSVVRRTSTDTQYF,TGCAGCGTTGTGCGGCGGACTAGCACAGATACGCAGTATTTT
-,TRBV11-2,TRBJ2-7,-,CASSLEPAHEQYF,TGTGCCAGCAGCTTAGAACCAGCCCACGAGCAGTACTTC
-,TRBV29-1,TRBJ2-1,-,CTSAGNNEQFF,TGCACCTCTGCAGGTAACAATGAGCAGTTCTTC
TRBD2,TRBV5-1,TRBJ2-5,-,CASSLQGGGRETQYF,TGCGCCAGCAGCTTACAGGGCGGGGGGCGAGAGACCCAGTACTTC
-,TRBV19,TRBJ2-7,medium-sized,CASSIGTGTEQYF,TGTGCCAGTAGTATAGGAACAGGGACCGAGCAGTACTTC
-,TRBV7-2,TRBJ1-2,-,CASSLAGQDNYGYTF,TGTGCCAGCAGCTTAGCTGGGCAGGACAACTATGGCTACACCTTC
-,TRBV5-1,TRBJ2-7,-,CASSLVGDGYEQYF,TGCGCCAGCAGCTTGGTAGGGGATGGGTACGAGCAGTACTTC
-,TRBV5-4,TRBJ2-5,-,CASSPGGRYQETQYF,TGTGCCAGCAGTCCCGGGGGCAGATATCAAGAGACCCAGTACTTC
-,TRBV9,TRBJ2-5,-,CASTVGGNSAVEETQYF,TGTGCCAGCACCGTAGGGGGGAATTCGGCTGTGGAAGAGACCCAGTACTTC
-,TRBV5-4,TRBJ2-3,-,CASSPGGIGGSTDTQYF,TGTGCCAGCAGCCCCGGGGGTATAGGGGGAAGCACAGATACGCAGTATTTT
TRBD1,TRBV6-6,TRBJ1-6,-,CASRGQAFGSPLHF,TGTGCCAGCAGGGGACAGGCGTTTGGATCACCCCTCCACTTT
-,TRBV2,TRBJ1-1,-,CASSAVRNTEAFF,TGTGCCAGCAGTGCGGTCAGGAACACTGAAGCTTTCTTT
-,TRBV5-1,TRBJ1-1,-,CASRPPPSTEAFF,TGCGCCAGCAGACCACCGCCGAGCACTGAAGCTTTCTTT
-,TRBV5-8,TRBJ1-2,few,CASSVLSGRGYTF,TGTGCCAGCAGCGTGCTTTCCGGGCGAGGCTACACCTTC